The rows below give T cell receptor beta chains drawn from one sample of a study of CXCR3-negative and CXCR3-positive naive CD8 T cells. Reprocessing the 5' RACE reads, TCRdb reports a single entry for every CDR3 protein and omits DNA. The sample holds 45,000 to 70,000 distinct CDR3 sequences. The sequenced material came from memory CD8+ T cells from blood. All receptors come from a human donor in good health. Some clones in this sample may be carry-over from other donors' samples. The CDR3 runs from the conserved cysteine through the conserved F or W. Size is stated for part of the rows, as once, few or many counts, or as a class when the clone is expanded.

TRBJ1-1 | - | TRBV7-9 | 15 | CASSPRTELNTEAFF
TRBJ2-1 | - | TRBV29-1 | 15 | CSVEGPRSSYNEQFF
TRBJ1-4 | - | TRBV29-1 | 14 | CSVAGTATNEKLFF
TRBJ2-1 | - | TRBV29-1 | 12 | CSVEPRYNEQFF
TRBJ2-2 | - | TRBV6-1 | 15 | CASCENQGTTGELFF
TRBJ2-3 | - | TRBV7-2 | 18 | CASSLGRGLAIVTDTQYF
TRBJ2-1 | - | TRBV29-1 | 15 | CSVEDPGGVYNEQFF
TRBJ2-7 | - | TRBV29-1 | 14 | CSVPKGGDSYEQYF
TRBJ1-2 | - | TRBV12-3/TRBV12-4 | 11 | CASSLGYGYTF
TRBJ2-7 | medium-sized | TRBV5-6 | 15 | CASSSLAGGVYEQYF
TRBJ2-7 | - | TRBV6-2/TRBV6-3 | 14 | CASSQQLTYWGQYF
TRBJ2-3 | - | TRBV28 | 15 | CASSPLRDREDTQYF
TRBJ2-5 | - | TRBV5-1 | 18 | CASSFPLEASGDLETQYF
TRBJ1-5 | - | TRBV20-1 | 14 | CSASGAGASQPQHF
TRBJ2-7 | - | TRBV12-5 | 17 | CASGLTRGLAGVYEQYF